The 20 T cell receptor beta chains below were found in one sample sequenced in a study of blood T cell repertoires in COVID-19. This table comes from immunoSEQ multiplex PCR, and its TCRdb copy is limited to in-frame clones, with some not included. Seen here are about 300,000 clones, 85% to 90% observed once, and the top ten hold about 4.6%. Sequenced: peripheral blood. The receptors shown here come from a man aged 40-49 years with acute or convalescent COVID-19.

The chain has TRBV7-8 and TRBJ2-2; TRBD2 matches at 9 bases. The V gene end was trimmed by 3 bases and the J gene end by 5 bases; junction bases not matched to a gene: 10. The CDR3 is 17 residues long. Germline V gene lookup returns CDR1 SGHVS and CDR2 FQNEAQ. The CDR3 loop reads CASSLHGGGAVTGELFF. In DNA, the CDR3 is TGTGCCAGCAGCTTGCATGGCGGGGGGGCCGTTACCGGGGAGCTGTTTTTT. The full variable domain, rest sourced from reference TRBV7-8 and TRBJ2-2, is GAGVSQSPRYKVAKRGQDVALRCDPISGHVSLFWYQQALGQGPEFLTYFQNEAQLDKSGLPSDRFFAERPEGSVSTLKIQRTQQEDSAVYLCASSLHGGGAVTGELFFGEGSRLTVL.

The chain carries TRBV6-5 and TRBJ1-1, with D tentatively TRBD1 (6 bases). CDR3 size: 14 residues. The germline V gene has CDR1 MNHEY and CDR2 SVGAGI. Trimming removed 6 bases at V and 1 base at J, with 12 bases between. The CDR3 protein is CASRPGHPNTEAFF. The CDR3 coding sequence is TGTGCCAGCAGGCCGGGACACCCGAACACTGAAGCTTTCTTT.

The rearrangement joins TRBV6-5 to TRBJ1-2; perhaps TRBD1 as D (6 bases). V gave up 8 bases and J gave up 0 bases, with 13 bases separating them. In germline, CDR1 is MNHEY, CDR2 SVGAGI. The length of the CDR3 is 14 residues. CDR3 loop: CASLKGGPNYGYTF. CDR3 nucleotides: TGTGCCAGCCTAAAGGGGGGGCCTAACTATGGCTACACCTTC.

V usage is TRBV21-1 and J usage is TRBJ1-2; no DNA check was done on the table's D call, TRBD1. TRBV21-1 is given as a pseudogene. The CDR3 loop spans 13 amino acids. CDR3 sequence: CASSHRANYGYTF. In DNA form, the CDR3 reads TGTGCCAGCAGCCACAGGGCCAACTATGGCTACACCTTC.

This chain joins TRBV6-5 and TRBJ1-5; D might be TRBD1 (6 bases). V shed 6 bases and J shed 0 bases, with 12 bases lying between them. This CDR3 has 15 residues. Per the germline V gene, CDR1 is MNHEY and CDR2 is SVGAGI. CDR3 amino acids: CASRYQGYSNQPQHF. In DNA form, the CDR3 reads TGTGCCAGCAGATACCAGGGGTATAGCAATCAGCCCCAGCATTTT.

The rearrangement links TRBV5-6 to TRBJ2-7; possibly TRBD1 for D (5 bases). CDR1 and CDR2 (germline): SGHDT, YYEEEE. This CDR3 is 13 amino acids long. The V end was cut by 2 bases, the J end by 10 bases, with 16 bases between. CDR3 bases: TGTGCCAGCAGCTTTAAAGGGAAGGGGATTCAGTACTTC. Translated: CASSFKGKGIQYF. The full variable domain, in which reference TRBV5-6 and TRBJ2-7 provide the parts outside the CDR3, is DAGVTQSPTHLIKTRGQQVTLRCSPKSGHDTVSWYQQALGQGPQFIFQYYEEEERQRGNFPDRFSGHQFPNYSSELNVNALLLGDSALYLCASSFKGKGIQYFGPGTRLTVT.

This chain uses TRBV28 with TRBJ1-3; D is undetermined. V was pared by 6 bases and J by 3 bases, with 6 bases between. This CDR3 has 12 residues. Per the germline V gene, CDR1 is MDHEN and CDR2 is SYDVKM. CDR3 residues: CASREYGNTIYF. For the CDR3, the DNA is TGTGCCAGCAGGGAGTATGGAAACACCATATATTTT.

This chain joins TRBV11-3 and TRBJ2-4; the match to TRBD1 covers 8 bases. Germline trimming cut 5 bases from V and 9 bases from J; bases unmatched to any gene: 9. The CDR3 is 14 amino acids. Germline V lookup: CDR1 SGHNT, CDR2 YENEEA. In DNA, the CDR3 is TGTGCCAGCAGCATTTCAGGACAGGGCACCATTCAGTACTTC. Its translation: CASSISGQGTIQYF.

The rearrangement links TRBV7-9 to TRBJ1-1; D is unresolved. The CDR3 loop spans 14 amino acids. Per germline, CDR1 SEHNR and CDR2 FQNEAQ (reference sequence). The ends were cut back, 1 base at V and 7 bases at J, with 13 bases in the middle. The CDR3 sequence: CASSLVGQFREAFF. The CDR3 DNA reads TGTGCCAGCAGCTTAGTTGGCCAATTCCGTGAAGCTTTCTTT.

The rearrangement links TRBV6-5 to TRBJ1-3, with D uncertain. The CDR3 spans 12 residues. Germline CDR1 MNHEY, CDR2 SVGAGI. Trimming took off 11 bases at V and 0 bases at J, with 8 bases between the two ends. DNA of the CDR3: TGTGCCGGAGAAAGCTCTGGAAACACCATATATTTT. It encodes CAGESSGNTIYF.

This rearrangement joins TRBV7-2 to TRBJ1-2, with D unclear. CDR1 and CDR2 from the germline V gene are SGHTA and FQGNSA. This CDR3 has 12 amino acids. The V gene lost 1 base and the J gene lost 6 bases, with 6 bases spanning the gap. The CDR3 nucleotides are TGTGCCAGCAGCTTAGTGGCGGATGGCTACACCTTC. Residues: CASSLVADGYTF.

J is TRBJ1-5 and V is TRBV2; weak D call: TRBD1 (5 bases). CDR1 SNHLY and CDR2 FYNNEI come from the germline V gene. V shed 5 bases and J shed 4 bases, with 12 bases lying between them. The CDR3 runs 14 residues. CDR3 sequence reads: CASSPQGGNQPQHF. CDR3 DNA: TGTGCCAGCAGTCCCCAGGGTGGAAATCAGCCCCAGCATTTT.

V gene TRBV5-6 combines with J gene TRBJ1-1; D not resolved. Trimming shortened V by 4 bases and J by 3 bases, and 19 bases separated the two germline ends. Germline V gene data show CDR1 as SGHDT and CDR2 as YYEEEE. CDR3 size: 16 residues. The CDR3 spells CASSPLPGSGYTEAFF. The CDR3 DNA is TGTGCCAGCAGCCCATTACCCGGATCCGGGTACACTGAAGCTTTCTTT.

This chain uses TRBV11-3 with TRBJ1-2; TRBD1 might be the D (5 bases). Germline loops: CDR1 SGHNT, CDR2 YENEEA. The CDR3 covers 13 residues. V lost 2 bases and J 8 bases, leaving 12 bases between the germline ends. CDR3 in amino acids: CASSLQGSVGYTF. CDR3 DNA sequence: TGTGCCAGCAGCTTACAGGGCTCCGTGGGCTACACCTTC.

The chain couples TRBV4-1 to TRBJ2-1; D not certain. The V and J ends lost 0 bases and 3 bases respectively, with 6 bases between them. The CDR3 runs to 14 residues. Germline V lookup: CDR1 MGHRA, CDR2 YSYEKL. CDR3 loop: CASSQDRVYNEQFF. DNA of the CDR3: TGCGCCAGCAGCCAAGATAGAGTCTACAATGAGCAGTTCTTC.

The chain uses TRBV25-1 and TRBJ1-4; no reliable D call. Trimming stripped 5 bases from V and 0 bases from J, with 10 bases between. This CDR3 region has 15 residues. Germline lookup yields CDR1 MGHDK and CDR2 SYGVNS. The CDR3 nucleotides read TGTGCCAGCAGTCTATTCCGCGCAACTAATGAAAAACTGTTTTTT. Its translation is CASSLFRATNEKLFF.

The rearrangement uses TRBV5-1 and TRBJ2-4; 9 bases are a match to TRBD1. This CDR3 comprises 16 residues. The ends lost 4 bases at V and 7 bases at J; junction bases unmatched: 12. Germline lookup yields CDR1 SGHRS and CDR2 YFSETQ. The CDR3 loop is CASSHAPGQGLNIQYF. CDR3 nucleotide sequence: TGCGCCAGCAGCCACGCCCCGGGACAGGGATTGAACATTCAGTACTTC.

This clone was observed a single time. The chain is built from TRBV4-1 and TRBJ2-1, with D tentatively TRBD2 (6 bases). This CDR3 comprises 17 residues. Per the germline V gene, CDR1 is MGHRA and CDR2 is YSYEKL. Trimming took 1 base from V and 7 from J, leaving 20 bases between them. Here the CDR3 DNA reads TGCGCCAGCAGCCAAGGATCCCAGGCGGGACCTAAGAATGAGCAGTTCTTC. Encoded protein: CASSQGSQAGPKNEQFF.

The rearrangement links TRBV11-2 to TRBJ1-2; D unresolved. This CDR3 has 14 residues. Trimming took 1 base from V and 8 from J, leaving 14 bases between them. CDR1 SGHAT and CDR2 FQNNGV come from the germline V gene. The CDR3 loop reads CASSLVGGWEGYTF. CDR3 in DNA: TGTGCCAGCAGCTTAGTGGGCGGGTGGGAAGGCTACACCTTC. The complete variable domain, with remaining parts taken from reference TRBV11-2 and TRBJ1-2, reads EAGVAQSPRYKIIEKRQSVAFWCNPISGHATLYWYQQILGQGPKLLIQFQNNGVVDDSQLPKDRFSAERLKGVDSTLKIQPAKLEDSAVYLCASSLVGGWEGYTFGSGTRLTVV.

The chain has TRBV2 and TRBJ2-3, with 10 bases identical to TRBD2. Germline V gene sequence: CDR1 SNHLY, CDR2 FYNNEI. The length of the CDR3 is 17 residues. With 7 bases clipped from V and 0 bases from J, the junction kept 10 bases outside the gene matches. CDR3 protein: CASKMASGGASTDTQYF. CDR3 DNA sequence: TGTGCCAGCAAAATGGCTAGCGGGGGAGCTAGCACAGATACGCAGTATTTT.